This paragraph reports one TCR beta chain. This record belongs to a study of blood T cell repertoires in COVID-19. Across the whole study: Specimens from acute and convalescent COVID-19 originated in the United States, Italy and Spain. The cDNA or gDNA used as material had been derived from T cells, B-cell-depleted T cells, or PBMCs.

The V gene end was trimmed by 2 bases and the J gene end by 10 bases; junction bases not matched to a gene: 8. The germline CDR1 and CDR2 sequences are SGDLS and YYNGEE. There are 15 residues in the CDR3. The authors' processing: Researchers report that nucleated cell counts were estimated from reference gene primer amplification. Libraries were prepared by immunoSEQ multiplex PCR; TCRdb keeps only in-frame clonotypes and omits some of them. V, J and clone size reflect that table, while D and trimming were determined from the DNA. The sample lists 50,000 to 65,000 clones, roughly 76% seen once, with about 5.4% in the top ten.

V is TRBV9 and J is TRBJ1-6, with TRBD1 identical over 8 bases. The sequence came from a woman in her sixties or seventies with acute or convalescent COVID-19. Material for sequencing was peripheral blood. CDR3 region: CASSVDPGQESPLHF. The CDR3 nucleotides are TGTGCCAGCAGCGTGGACCCGGGACAGGAGTCACCCCTCCACTTT.